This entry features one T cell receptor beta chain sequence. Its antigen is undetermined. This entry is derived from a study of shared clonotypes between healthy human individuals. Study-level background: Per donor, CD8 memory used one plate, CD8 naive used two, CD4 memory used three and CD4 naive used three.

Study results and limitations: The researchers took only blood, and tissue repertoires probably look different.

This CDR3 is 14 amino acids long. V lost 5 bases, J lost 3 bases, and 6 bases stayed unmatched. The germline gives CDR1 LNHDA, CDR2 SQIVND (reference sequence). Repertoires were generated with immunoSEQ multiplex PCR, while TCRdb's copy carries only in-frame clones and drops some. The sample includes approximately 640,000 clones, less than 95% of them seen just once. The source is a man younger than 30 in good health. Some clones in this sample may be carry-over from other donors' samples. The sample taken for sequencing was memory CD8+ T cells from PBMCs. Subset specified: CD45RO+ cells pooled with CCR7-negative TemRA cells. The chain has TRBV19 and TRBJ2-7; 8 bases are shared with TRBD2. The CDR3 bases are TGTGCCAGTAGTTCCCGAACTAGCGGCTACGAGCAGTACTTC. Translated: CASSSRTSGYEQYF.